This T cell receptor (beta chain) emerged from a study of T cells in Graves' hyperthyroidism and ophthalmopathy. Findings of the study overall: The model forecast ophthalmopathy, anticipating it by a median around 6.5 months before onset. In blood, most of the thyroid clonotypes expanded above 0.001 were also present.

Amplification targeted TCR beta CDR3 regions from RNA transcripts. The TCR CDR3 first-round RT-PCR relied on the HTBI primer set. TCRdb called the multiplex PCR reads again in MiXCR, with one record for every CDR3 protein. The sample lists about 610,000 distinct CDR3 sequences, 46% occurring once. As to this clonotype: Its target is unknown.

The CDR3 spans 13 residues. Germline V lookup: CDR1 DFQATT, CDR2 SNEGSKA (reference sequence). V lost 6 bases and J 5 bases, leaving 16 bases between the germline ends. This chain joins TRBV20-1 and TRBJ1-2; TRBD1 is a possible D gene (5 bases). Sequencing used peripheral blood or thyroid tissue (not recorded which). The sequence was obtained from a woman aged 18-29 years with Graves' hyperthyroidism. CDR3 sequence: CSARGAGLYGYTF. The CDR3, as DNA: TGCAGTGCGAGGGGCGCGGGACTATATGGCTACACCTTC.